What follows describes a single T cell receptor (beta chain). What this receptor recognizes is not known. A read error may produce the germline difference seen at one junction end. These data come from a study of tumor and adjacent non-tumor tissue in lung cancer listed by TCRdb under 2018. At the level of the whole study: Of the cohort, some 12 patients had adenocarcinoma, 2 had squamous cell carcinoma and 1 had small cell lung cancer. Among the approximately 15 patients, ages ranged from roughly 31 to 80 years, some ten were men and 5 were women, and disease was TNM stage I to III. In total, sequencing yielded over 95 million productive TCRbeta reads, which works out to an average of approximately 4.1 million reads per sample. The study compared bulk TCRbeta repertoires from lung tumor tissue and matched distant non-tumor lung tissue of some 15 lung cancer patients. Over 25 paired specimens, one tumor and one normal lung sample per patient, were profiled by TCRbeta CDR3 sequencing.

Library method: multiplex PCR. Sequencing relied on an Illumina HiSeq 2500. Following protocols modified from ARM-PCR, the researchers constructed TCRbeta libraries through three rounds of nested PCR with primers (Table S4). Before sequencing, PCR products in the 200-500 bp range were cut out of the gel and cleaned up using the QIAquick gel extraction kit. The study's own analysis went as follows. Reads were cleaned using Trimmomatic, were merged into complete CDR3 sequences using FLASH, and were assigned to V(D)J germline segments using MiTCR. Clonal diversity was calculated as the inverse Simpson's index using VDJtools. A read counted as productive if the sequence was in-frame and lacked a premature stop codon. The public reads were run again by TCRdb, first through fastp at Q25 and then through MiXCR, and only productive beta chains were kept. Rows are unified per CDR3 protein, each entry keeping the most common DNA and genes. V and J calls and clone size were set by TCRdb, not the authors. Counted in this sample were fewer than 120,000 distinct CDR3 sequences; 84% of them appeared once. The ten largest clones add up to approximately 24% of the sample.

For CDR1 and CDR2, the germline V gene (reference sequence) lists DFQATT and SNEGSKA. The CDR3 holds 11 amino acids from the cysteine to the phenylalanine. Only CDR3 DNA is held: 33 bases, read in frame from base 1. Bulk unsorted tissue served as the source for RNA extraction, and RNA quality was assessed using a NanoDrop ND-1000 and an Agilent 2100. The donors were newly diagnosed lung cancer patients admitted for thoracic surgery in China from August to November 2014 who had not received prior chemotherapy. The study excluded patients who had received radiotherapy or chemotherapy before or who had another cancer at the same time. Surgical tissue pieces of about 1-2.2 cm3 were preserved in RNAlater solution and stored at -80 °C until use. The research as a whole found: Because peripheral blood was not sequenced, the blood TCRbeta repertoires of the lung cancer patients in the study went unexamined. Neither the sequencing platform nor unique molecular identifiers are mentioned in the methods. With only approximately 16 patients in the cohort, the authors noted that larger samples and more detailed clinical data are needed. Significantly higher TCR diversity was found in younger patients, and higher tumor TCR diversity was associated with shorter overall and disease-free survival. Tumor tissue showed significantly greater TCR diversity (inverse Simpson) than normal lung tissue (431.37 vs 166.20, P = 0.0075, Mann-Whitney U test). A significantly larger cumulative share of the repertoire was made up by the top 100 clones in normal lung than in tumor tissue.

Sequenced sample: lung tumor tissue. The rearranged segments are TRBV20-1 and TRBJ2-7; 7 bases in the middle match TRBD1. The source is a man between 65 and 85 years old with non-small cell lung cancer. The CDR3 region has the sequence CSGDRAYGQYF. The bases are TGCAGTGGTGACAGGGCCTACGGGCAGTACTTC.